This is a list of T cell receptor beta chains from one sample in a study of shared clonotypes between healthy human individuals. Assay: immunoSEQ multiplex PCR; the TCRdb copy retains only in-frame clones and omits some. The sample records around 700,000 clones, 55% to 75% being singletons. Sequences were obtained from memory CD4+ T cells sorted from blood. The receptors come from a woman in her twenties or thirties in good health. CDR3s leave out the opening cysteine and the closing phenylalanine or tryptophan. Clone size is shown for a subset of rows, as once, few, many or a class of expanded clone.

size,V,J,CDR3
once,TRBV9,TRBJ2-7,ASSVGVGGPYEQY
-,TRBV27,TRBJ1-6,ASTSQGFGAHSPLH
few,TRBV25-1,TRBJ2-5,ASSRRENQETQY
few,TRBV5-1,TRBJ2-7,ASSMGVTYEQY
few,TRBV5-4,TRBJ1-1,ASSRELNTEAF
few,TRBV13,TRBJ2-1,ASSYGTRRRAEQF
few,TRBV7-8,TRBJ2-1,ASSLSSGPPNEQF
-,TRBV11-2,TRBJ2-7,ASSSTDRGNEQY
-,TRBV5-1,TRBJ1-2,VSSTGTAHYGYT
few,TRBV18,TRBJ2-7,ASSQIGGEQY
-,TRBV6-6,TRBJ1-2,ASSYRQETNYGYT
-,TRBV4-1,TRBJ2-1,ASSLQGLAGFEQF
many,TRBV27,TRBJ1-5,ASSSRGQPQH
-,TRBV11-2,TRBJ2-3,ASSLFSSGAGTDTQY
once,TRBV29-1,TRBJ2-3,STRGGPDTQY
-,TRBV6-5,TRBJ2-7,ASSYSKWGGGYEQY
-,TRBV28,TRBJ1-5,ASSLSPYIPGQGMPNQPQH
few,TRBV6-5,TRBJ1-2,ASSTLGGFYGYT
few,TRBV5-4,TRBJ2-7,ASSAETGPAGEQY
once,TRBV30,TRBJ2-3,AWSVPGLAASTDTQY
-,TRBV28,TRBJ1-1,ASRETPGTEAF
-,TRBV7-2,TRBJ1-5,ASSLNAGTGFFQPQH
few,TRBV7-2,TRBJ2-7,ASSSQGLAGDEQY
-,TRBV29-1,TRBJ2-2,SVDLQGARTGELF
-,TRBV11-2,TRBJ2-3,ASSTRDYPYDTQY
-,TRBV5-6,TRBJ1-5,ASSSSKQGGTSNQPQH
-,TRBV15,TRBJ2-1,ATSRDRTGGVSSYNEQF
-,TRBV2,TRBJ2-2,ASSAQRESGELF
once,TRBV29-1,TRBJ2-3,SAAGQGASDTQY
-,TRBV2,TRBJ2-1,ASSELAGINYEQF
-,TRBV19,TRBJ1-5,ASSSPDSGKEPQH
-,TRBV11-3,TRBJ2-1,ASSLDSGTGGYNEQF
-,TRBV4-1,TRBJ2-3,ASSRLGNVPQTQY
few,TRBV5-1,TRBJ2-5,ASSSSLGNQETQY
few,TRBV5-1,TRBJ1-5,ASSLGGIGNQPQH
once,TRBV2,TRBJ1-4,ASSGDRNNEKLF
-,TRBV11-3,TRBJ2-3,ASSRNRGHRDTQY
-,TRBV5-1,TRBJ2-1,ASSRLDGRALNEQF
few,TRBV13,TRBJ2-7,ASSARGRGQSNEQY